The clone carrying this T cell receptor beta chain was observed a handful of times. Its antigen is still unknown. These data belong to a study of T cells after yellow fever vaccination. In TCRdb, the 5' RACE reads were re-called with MiXCR into one record per CDR3 protein. Of roughly 240,000 distinct CDR3 sequences in the sample, less than 7.5% were seen once. Whole-study findings and limits: Most primary-vaccination clones reappeared after the booster (about 97% CD4, about 88% CD8).

This receptor was identified in a man aged 25 to 40 who received the YFV17D yellow fever vaccine. The sequencing here drew on CD4+ T cells sorted from PBMCs, taken on the day of the yellow fever booster vaccination.

The CDR3 nucleotides read TGTGCCAGCAGCTTAAATGAGGACAGCCCCTACGAGCAGTACTTC. Protein product: CASSLNEDSPYEQYF. The chain couples TRBV7-6 to TRBJ2-7, with D perhaps matching TRBD1 (6 bases). Germline V gene sequence: CDR1 SGHVS, CDR2 FNYEAQ. The CDR3 has 15 residues. Trimming removed 2 bases from V and 2 bases from J, with 13 bases in between.